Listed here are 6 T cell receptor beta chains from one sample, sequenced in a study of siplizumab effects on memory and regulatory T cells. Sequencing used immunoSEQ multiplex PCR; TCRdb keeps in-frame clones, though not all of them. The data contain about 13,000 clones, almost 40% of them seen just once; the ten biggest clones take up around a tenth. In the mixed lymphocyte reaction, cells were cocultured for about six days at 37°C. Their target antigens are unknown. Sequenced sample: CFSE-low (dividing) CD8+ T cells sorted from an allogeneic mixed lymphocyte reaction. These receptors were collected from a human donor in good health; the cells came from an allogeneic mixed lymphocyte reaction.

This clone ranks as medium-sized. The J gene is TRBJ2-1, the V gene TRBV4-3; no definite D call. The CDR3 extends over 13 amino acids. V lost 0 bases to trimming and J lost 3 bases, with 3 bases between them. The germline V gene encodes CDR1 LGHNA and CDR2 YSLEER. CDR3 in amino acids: CASSQDLYNEQFF. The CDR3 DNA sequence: TGCGCCAGCAGCCAAGACCTCTACAATGAGCAGTTCTTC.

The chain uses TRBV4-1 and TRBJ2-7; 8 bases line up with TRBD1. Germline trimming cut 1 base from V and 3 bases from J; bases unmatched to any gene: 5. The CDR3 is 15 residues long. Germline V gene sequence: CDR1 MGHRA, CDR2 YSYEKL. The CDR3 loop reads CASSQGTGRNYEQYF. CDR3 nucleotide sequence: TGCGCCAGCAGCCAAGGGACAGGGCGGAACTACGAGCAGTACTTC.

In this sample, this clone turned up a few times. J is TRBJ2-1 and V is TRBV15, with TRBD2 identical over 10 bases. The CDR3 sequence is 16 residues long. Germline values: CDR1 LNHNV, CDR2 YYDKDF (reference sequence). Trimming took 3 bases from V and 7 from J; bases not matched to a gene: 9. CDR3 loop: CATSSGFGTSANEQFF. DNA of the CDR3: TGTGCCACCAGCAGCGGATTCGGGACTAGCGCAAATGAGCAGTTCTTC.

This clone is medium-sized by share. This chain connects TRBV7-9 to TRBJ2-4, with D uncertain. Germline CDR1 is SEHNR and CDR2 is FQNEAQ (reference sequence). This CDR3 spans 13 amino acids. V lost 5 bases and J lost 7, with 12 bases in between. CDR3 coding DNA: TGTGCCAGCAGCCCCTCGCTGGAGAACATTCAGTACTTC. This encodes CASSPSLENIQYF.

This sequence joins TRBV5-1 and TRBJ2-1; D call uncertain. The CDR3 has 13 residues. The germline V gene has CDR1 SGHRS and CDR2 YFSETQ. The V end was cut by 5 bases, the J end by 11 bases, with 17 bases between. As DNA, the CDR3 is TGCGCCAGCAGAGAGGACGCCCCGACAAAGCAGTTCTTC. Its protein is CASREDAPTKQFF.

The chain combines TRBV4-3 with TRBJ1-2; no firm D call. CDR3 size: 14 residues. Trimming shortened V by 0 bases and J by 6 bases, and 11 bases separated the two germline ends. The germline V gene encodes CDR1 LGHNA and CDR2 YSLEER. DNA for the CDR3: TGCGCCAGCAGCCAAGATTGGACGGGTGATGGCTACACCTTC. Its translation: CASSQDWTGDGYTF.